These 7 T cell receptor beta chains came from one sample sequenced in a study of blood T cell repertoires in COVID-19. Clones were sequenced by immunoSEQ multiplex PCR, and TCRdb holds only the in-frame ones, with some missing. Here the sample spans roughly 360,000 clones, 83% being singletons. The sequenced material came from PBMCs or T cells enriched from blood (not recorded which). These receptors were obtained from a woman in her 50s who had recovered from COVID-19.

V is TRBV5-5 and J is TRBJ2-1, with D perhaps TRBD1 (5 bases). V was cut by 3 bases and J by 5 bases, with 12 bases left in between. The CDR3 contains 14 residues. Germline loops: CDR1 SGHKS, CDR2 YYEKEE (reference sequence). The CDR3 DNA reads as TGTGCCAGCAGCTCTTCTCGGACAAACAATGAGCAGTTCTTC. This codes for CASSSSRTNNEQFF.

The J gene is TRBJ2-7, the V gene TRBV10-2, with TRBD1 matching over 8 bases. The CDR3 extends over 14 amino acids. V shed 6 bases and J 1 base; nucleotides not matched to a gene: 5. CDR1 and CDR2 from the germline V gene are WSHSY and SAAADI. CDR3 DNA sequence: TGCGCCAGCAGGGACAGGGCGGAGTCCTACGAGCAGTACTTC. Translating gives CASRDRAESYEQYF.

V and J are TRBV29-1 and TRBJ1-1; D possibly corresponds to TRBD1 (5 bases). V lost 6 bases and J lost 0, with 11 bases in between. CDR1 SQVTM and CDR2 ANQGSEA come from the germline V gene. The CDR3 has 13 residues. The CDR3: CSVRKGVNTEAFF. The DNA of the CDR3 is TGCAGCGTAAGAAAAGGGGTGAACACTGAAGCTTTCTTT.

The chain uses TRBV5-1 and TRBJ1-2, with D maybe TRBD1 (6 bases). V lost 2 bases and J lost 7, with 12 bases in between. The germline gives CDR1 SGHRS, CDR2 YFSETQ. The CDR3 is 13 residues long. The chain's CDR3 is CASSLQGVGGYTF. As DNA, the CDR3 is TGCGCCAGCAGCTTACAGGGTGTAGGTGGCTACACCTTC.

The rearrangement links TRBV18 to TRBJ1-1; 7 bases line up with TRBD1. CDR1 KGHSH and CDR2 LQKENI come from the germline V gene. CDR3 length: 15 amino acids. The junction had 10 bases not matched to a gene; V was cut back by 3 bases and J by 6 bases. The CDR3: CASSPNRGVGAEAFF. Written as DNA, the CDR3 is TGTGCCAGCTCACCCAACAGGGGAGTAGGGGCTGAAGCTTTCTTT.

The chain uses TRBV30 and TRBJ1-1; no firm D call. Trimming stripped 4 bases from V and 1 base from J, with 7 bases between. Looked up from germline, CDR1 is GTSNPN and CDR2 is SVGIG (reference sequence). This CDR3 region has 12 residues. The CDR3 nucleotides read TGTGCCTGGAAAAACAGGAACACTGAAGCTTTCTTT. Encoded protein: CAWKNRNTEAFF.

This sequence joins TRBV11-2 and TRBJ1-2; the match to TRBD1 covers 7 bases. Germline CDR1 reads SGHAT; CDR2 reads FQNNGV. CDR3 length: 15 amino acids. V was pared by 4 bases and J by 8 bases, with 13 bases of the junction left unmatched. This CDR3 reads CASSSSTGWGKGYTF. The CDR3, as DNA: TGTGCCAGCAGCTCCTCGACAGGGTGGGGAAAGGGCTACACCTTC.